One sample yielded the 25 T cell receptor beta chains listed below, sequenced in a study of blood T cells in healthy people across ages. Primed by a sample-barcoded 5' primer and a J-beta primer mix, a second PCR proceeded for roughly 6 to 12 cycles. TCRdb passed the 5' RACE reads through MiXCR, listing each CDR3 protein once. The profile covers approximately 850,000 distinct CDR3 sequences, with under 55% appearing a single time and approximately 20% taken by the ten largest. The sample was blood. Every receptor here comes from a man in his sixties in good health.

The rearrangement joins TRBV29-1 to TRBJ2-1, with TRBD2 matching over 8 bases. In germline, CDR1 is SQVTM, CDR2 ANQGSEA. This CDR3 has 15 amino acids. Trimming removed 1 base from V and 9 bases from J; junction bases left unmatched: 11. This chain's CDR3 is CSVEVGRAGVGEQFF. CDR3 sequence (DNA): TGCAGCGTTGAAGTCGGCCGAGCGGGGGTTGGTGAGCAGTTCTTC.

The chain links TRBV6-2 or TRBV6-3 to TRBJ1-1; the D gene is possibly TRBD1 (5 bases). The V gene's germline CDR1 is MNHEY and CDR2 SVGEGT. Trimming took off 2 bases at V and 2 bases at J, with 12 bases between the two ends. The CDR3 sequence is 15 residues long. The CDR3 DNA sequence: TGTGCCAGCAGTTACCCCGGACAAGAAAACACTGAAGCTTTCTTT. Protein: CASSYPGQENTEAFF.

V gene TRBV20-1 combines with J gene TRBJ1-4, with 8 bases identical to TRBD1. J gave up 1 base and V 3 bases, and 7 bases lay outside the gene matches. Looked up from germline, CDR1 is DFQATT and CDR2 is SNEGSKA (reference sequence). The CDR3 has 16 amino acids. The CDR3 reads CSASLGTGGTNEKLFF. The DNA for the CDR3 is TGCAGTGCTAGCCTCGGGACAGGTGGAACTAATGAAAAACTGTTTTTT.

The chain joins TRBV29-1 to TRBJ2-3; 7 nucleotides line up with TRBD2. Germline trimming cut 7 bases from V and 0 bases from J; bases unmatched to any gene: 4. Germline CDR1 is SQVTM and CDR2 is ANQGSEA. This CDR3 is built from 13 residues. In DNA form, the CDR3 reads TGCAGCGCGGGGGGAGCTAGCACAGATACGCAGTATTTT. Encoded protein: CSAGGASTDTQYF.

The V call is TRBV20-1, the J call TRBJ1-4; TRBD1 matches 8 bases. The CDR3 sequence is 15 residues long. V lost 3 bases and J lost 5; bases outside the gene matches: 8. Germline V lookup: CDR1 DFQATT, CDR2 SNEGSKA (reference sequence). The CDR3 DNA follows: TGCAGTGCTAGGGACCCCGGGACAGGAAATGAAAAACTGTTTTTT. It specifies CSARDPGTGNEKLFF.

This clonotype was counted between two and nine times. The chain employs TRBV20-1 and TRBJ2-5; TRBD1 is a possible D gene (5 bases). The CDR3 runs to 16 residues. Germline values: CDR1 DFQATT, CDR2 SNEGSKA (reference sequence). V dropped 3 bases and J dropped 0 bases, with 17 bases sitting between them. CDR3 amino acids: CSASPTRAGYQETQYF. Written as DNA, the CDR3 is TGCAGTGCTAGCCCCACGCGTGCAGGGTACCAAGAGACCCAGTACTTC.

CDR3 sequence (DNA): TGCGCCAGCAGCGGAACCCAGTCGGGAGAGACCCAGTACTTC. Its translation is CASSGTQSGETQYF. The rearrangement uses TRBV5-1 and TRBJ2-5; D remains ambiguous. The V gene's germline CDR1 is SGHRS and CDR2 YFSETQ. This CDR3 region has 14 residues. V was clipped by 4 bases and J by 4 bases, with 14 bases between them.

This chain joins TRBV4-3 and TRBJ1-4; D is unclear. The CDR3 spans 13 residues. Germline assignment: CDR1 LGHNA and CDR2 YSLEER. V lost 0 bases, J lost 6 bases, and 5 bases lay in between. The CDR3 sequence is CASSQDRYEKLFF. The CDR3 bases are TGCGCCAGCAGCCAAGATCGGTATGAAAAACTGTTTTTT.

Comments on this clonotype: Relative to the germline gene, one junction end is altered; a read error may explain this. This rearrangement joins TRBV6-5 to TRBJ1-2, with 9 bases identical to TRBD1. The CDR3 is 13 residues long. Germline values: CDR1 MNHEY, CDR2 SVGAGI. DNA of the CDR3: TGTGCCAGCGGTTACGGACAGGGGACGGGCTACACCTTC. It encodes CASGYGQGTGYTF.

The gene calls are TRBV10-3 and TRBJ2-1; the D gene is possibly TRBD2 (6 bases). V was pared by 11 bases and J by 11 bases, with 16 bases between. The CDR3 runs to 11 residues. Germline assignment: CDR1 ENHRY and CDR2 SYGVKD. The CDR3 protein is CAGSDREQQFF. DNA for the CDR3: TGTGCCGGCAGTGATCGGGAGCAGCAGTTCTTC.

This sequence joins TRBV12-3 or TRBV12-4 and TRBJ1-2; D gene unclear. The CDR3 length is 11 residues. Trimming left V 3 bases short and J 8 bases short, with 7 bases between. CDR3 region: CASSFGRGYTF. DNA of the CDR3: TGTGCCAGCAGTTTTGGTAGGGGCTACACCTTC.

In the case of this clonotype: Germline and junction disagree at one end, which may indicate a read error. The V call is TRBV2, the J call TRBJ2-5; 7 nucleotides line up with TRBD1. CDR1 and CDR2 (germline): SNHLY, FYNNEI. The CDR3 spans 14 residues. The CDR3 sequence is CTSSNRQGRETQYF. The CDR3 region has the DNA TGTACCAGCAGCAACCGACAGGGCCGGGAGACCCAGTACTTC.

In this sample, this clonotype turned up a few times. The chain joins TRBV6-1 to TRBJ2-1, with a possible D match to TRBD2 (5 bases). CDR1 is MNHNS and CDR2 is SASEGT in the germline V gene. This CDR3 is 13 amino acids long. The V gene lost 3 bases and the J gene lost 6 bases, with 9 bases spanning the gap. As DNA, the CDR3 is TGTGCCAGCAGTGACGACTACGCCAATGAGCAGTTCTTC. Translating gives CASSDDYANEQFF.

This clonotype has more than one count but fewer than ten. The chain combines TRBV20-1 with TRBJ1-2; a weak D match, TRBD1 (6 bases). Trimming removed 1 base at V and 8 bases at J, with 14 bases between. Germline V gene data show CDR1 as DFQATT and CDR2 as SNEGSKA (reference sequence). This CDR3 is 13 amino acids long. The CDR3 coding sequence is TGCAGTGCTAGAGGACAGGCCACGTGGGGCTACACCTTC. Residues: CSARGQATWGYTF.

The CDR3 DNA reads TGCAGTGCTCCGGACAGGGTACGGTCCTACGAGCAGTACTTC. Translation: CSAPDRVRSYEQYF. The gene calls are TRBV20-1 and TRBJ2-5; 8 nucleotides agree with TRBD1. The DNA end favors TRBJ2-7, so the J call may be wrong. Per germline, CDR1 DFQATT and CDR2 SNEGSKA (reference sequence). The CDR3 contains 14 residues.

This rearrangement joins TRBV5-1 to TRBJ2-3; no firm D call. The CDR3 loop spans 15 amino acids. Trimming left V 2 bases short and J 0 bases short, with 10 bases between. Germline V gene sequence: CDR1 SGHRS, CDR2 YFSETQ. The CDR3 protein is CASSFETPSTDTQYF. The CDR3 DNA sequence: TGCGCCAGCAGCTTCGAGACCCCTAGCACAGATACGCAGTATTTT.

The table lists this clonotype with a few counts. The chain combines TRBV20-1 with TRBJ2-1, with 8 bases aligning to TRBD2. Unmatched junction bases numbered 9, after V lost 6 bases and J lost 8 bases. This CDR3 has 13 amino acids. The V gene's germline CDR1 is DFQATT and CDR2 SNEGSKA (reference sequence). As DNA, the CDR3 is TGCAGTGCGGGCGGAGGGCGGGGGGATGAGCAGTTCTTC. Its translation: CSAGGGRGDEQFF.

Turning to this clonotype: A much larger clone differs from this one at a single base, so this may be a read error. CDR3 sequence reads: CASSLGTGINNEQYF. The CDR3 coding sequence is TGTGCCAGCAGCTTAGGGACAGGGATTAACAATGAGCAGTACTTC. The rearrangement uses TRBV11-1 and TRBJ2-1, with TRBD1 matching 8 bases. The end of the DNA fits TRBJ2-7 better, so the J call may be wrong. This CDR3 has 15 residues. Germline CDR1 and CDR2: SGHAT and FQDESV (reference sequence).

This clonotype occurred a few times. The rearrangement links TRBV10-3 to TRBJ1-2, with D unresolved. The germline gives CDR1 ENHRY, CDR2 SYGVKD. Trimming shortened V by 8 bases and J by 4 bases, and 17 bases separated the two germline ends. The CDR3 sequence is 14 residues long. The CDR3 sequence: CAIGSGLAAYGYTF. CDR3 DNA: TGTGCCATCGGATCTGGCCTGGCCGCCTATGGCTACACCTTC.

This clonotype came up a few times. The chain joins TRBV29-1 to TRBJ1-2; D ambiguous. V was cut by 1 base and J by 2 bases, with 8 bases left in between. CDR3 length: 13 residues. Germline V gives CDR1 SQVTM, CDR2 ANQGSEA. CDR3 sequence reads: CSVEARENYGYTF. The CDR3 DNA is TGCAGCGTTGAAGCCCGCGAAAACTATGGCTACACCTTC. The full variable domain, in which reference TRBV29-1 and TRBJ1-2 provide the parts outside the CDR3, is SAVISQKPSRDICQRGTSLTIQCQVDSQVTMMFWYRQQPGQSLTLIATANQGSEATYESGFVIDKFPISRPNLTFSTLTVSNMSPEDSSIYLCSVEARENYGYTFGSGTRLTVV.

This clonotype was seen at least ten times. J is TRBJ1-5 and V is TRBV7-2, with D tentatively TRBD1 (5 bases). The V gene's germline CDR1 is SGHTA and CDR2 FQGNSA. V was clipped by 4 bases and J by 4 bases, with 8 bases between them. The length of the CDR3 is 13 residues. CDR3 nucleotide sequence: TGTGCCAGCAGCTATCAGGGAAATCAGCCCCAGCATTTT. Amino acid sequence: CASSYQGNQPQHF.

This clonotype was seen many times. V gene TRBV12-3 or TRBV12-4 combines with J gene TRBJ2-1; 10 bases line up with TRBD2. The CDR3 length is 14 residues. After removal of 6 bases from V and 7 bases from J, the junction contained 6 bases not matched to a gene. Written as DNA, the CDR3 is TGTGCCAGCAGCTTAAGTAGCGGGGGGAATGAGCAGTTCTTC. Translation gives CASSLSSGGNEQFF.

The gene calls are TRBV5-1 and TRBJ2-2; D uncertain. CDR1 SGHRS and CDR2 YFSETQ come from the germline V gene. This CDR3 region has 14 residues. V lost 4 bases, J lost 1 base, and 8 bases lay in between. The CDR3 nucleotides read TGCGCCAGCAGCGGGTACAGGAACACCGGGGAGCTGTTTTTT. It is translated as CASSGYRNTGELFF.

In its sample, this clonotype was seen many times. The rearrangement joins TRBV7-9 to TRBJ2-1; 9 bases match TRBD2. The V gene end was trimmed by 4 bases and the J gene end by 2 bases; junction bases not matched to a gene: 6. CDR1 is SEHNR, CDR2 FQNEAQ, per germline (reference sequence). This CDR3 region has 16 residues. This CDR3 reads CASSSIAGDTYNEQFF. DNA of the CDR3: TGTGCCAGCAGCTCCATAGCGGGGGACACCTACAATGAGCAGTTCTTC.

The rearrangement uses TRBV5-1 and TRBJ2-5, with D perhaps matching TRBD1 (6 bases). In germline, CDR1 is SGHRS, CDR2 YFSETQ. The CDR3 is made up of 14 amino acids. Trimming cost V 0 bases and J 7 bases, with 13 bases left between them. CDR3 sequence (DNA): TGCGCCAGCAGCTTGGCCGGGACAAGTGTGACCCAGTACTTC. Protein product: CASSLAGTSVTQYF. Filled out from reference TRBV5-1 and TRBJ2-5, the complete variable domain reads KAGVTQTPRYLIKTRGQQVTLSCSPISGHRSVSWYQQTPGQGLQFLFEYFSETQRNKGNFPGRFSGRQFSNSRSEMNVSTLELGDSALYLCASSLAGTSVTQYFGPGTRLLVL.